This T cell receptor beta chain is from a study of spatial heterogeneity in lung cancer. CDR3 size: 12 residues. CDR1 MDHEN and CDR2 SYDVKM come from the germline V gene. V was trimmed by 5 bases and J by 13 bases, leaving 15 bases between them. This clonotype was counted at least ten times. The sample's time point: sample taken at primary tumor resection. No cell sorting; template was whole RNA from tumor, lung tissue or PBMC. Samples came from roughly 72 TRACERx patients with untreated early-stage lung cancer. Via MiXCR, TCRdb re-called the 5' RACE reads, giving one row per CDR3 protein. In the table there are some 87,000 distinct CDR3 sequences, around 9% of which are singletons.

Here the sequenced sample was PBMCs, taken at surgery. The chain combines TRBV28 with TRBJ2-1; D may be TRBD2 (6 bases). This TCR came from a male donor with early-stage non-small cell lung cancer. CDR3 loop: CASSVSGTPQFF. The DNA for the CDR3 is TGTGCCAGCAGTGTATCCGGGACTCCTCAGTTCTTC. The variable domain in full, with the rest retrieved from reference TRBV28 and TRBJ2-1, is DVKVTQSSRYLVKRTGEKVFLECVQDMDHENMFWYRQDPGLGLRLIYFSYDVKMKEKGDIPEGYSVSREKKERFSLILESASTNQTSMYLCASSVSGTPQFFGPGTRLTVL.